Presented here are 13 T cell receptor beta chains from one specimen sequenced in a study of blood T cell repertoires in COVID-19. The table came from immunoSEQ multiplex PCR; TCRdb's copy has only in-frame clones and leaves some out. The top ten clones hold about 6.3% of a sample with 200,000 to 300,000 clones, around four fifths of them seen once. Input material: peripheral blood. The receptors were gathered from a woman aged 60-75 years with active or convalescent COVID-19.

The gene calls are TRBV28 and TRBJ1-3; maybe TRBD1 (5 bases). This CDR3 is built from 14 residues. Looked up from germline, CDR1 is MDHEN and CDR2 is SYDVKM. V lost 3 bases and J lost 4, with 10 bases in between. The CDR3 loop is CASSFPTEGNTIYF. The CDR3 DNA is TGTGCCAGCAGTTTTCCGACAGAGGGAAACACCATATATTTT.

V gene TRBV11-2 combines with J gene TRBJ2-3; the match to TRBD2 covers 9 bases. V trimming: 5 bases; J trimming: 1 base; junction bases outside the gene matches: 4. The CDR3 runs 15 residues. Germline lookup yields CDR1 SGHAT and CDR2 FQNNGV. The DNA of the CDR3 is TGTGCCAGCAGCAATCCTAGCGGGGGCACAGATACGCAGTATTTT. The encoded protein is CASSNPSGGTDTQYF. Full variable domain (missing parts from reference TRBV11-2 and TRBJ2-3): EAGVAQSPRYKIIEKRQSVAFWCNPISGHATLYWYQQILGQGPKLLIQFQNNGVVDDSQLPKDRFSAERLKGVDSTLKIQPAKLEDSAVYLCASSNPSGGTDTQYFGPGTRLTVL.

CDR3 protein: CASSFILAGGEQFF. Here the CDR3 DNA reads TGTGCCAGCAGTTTTATACTAGCGGGAGGTGAGCAGTTCTTC. This chain links TRBV27 with TRBJ2-1; 12 bases are a match to TRBD2. Germline V lookup: CDR1 MNHEY, CDR2 SMNVEV (reference sequence). This CDR3 spans 14 amino acids. V shed 3 bases, J shed 9 bases, and the junction held 3 bases outside the gene matches.

The gene calls are TRBV13 and TRBJ2-5; 10 nucleotides align to TRBD2. Germline trimming cut 0 bases from V and 1 base from J; bases unmatched to any gene: 5. CDR3 length: 17 residues. CDR1 and CDR2 from the germline V gene are PRHDT and FYEKMQ (reference sequence). This chain's CDR3 is CASSLGLAGKIQETQYF. The CDR3 DNA reads as TGTGCCAGCAGCTTAGGACTAGCGGGAAAAATCCAAGAGACCCAGTACTTC.

This clone occurred once. V usage is TRBV11-3 and J usage is TRBJ2-5; 8 nucleotides match TRBD2. The CDR3 loop spans 14 amino acids. The germline V gene has CDR1 SGHNT and CDR2 YENEEA. V shed 4 bases and J 2 bases; nucleotides not matched to a gene: 3. The CDR3 is CASSSVAGQETQYF. CDR3 DNA sequence: TGTGCCAGCAGCTCCGTAGCGGGGCAAGAGACCCAGTACTTC.

V usage is TRBV2 and J usage is TRBJ1-1, with a weak D call TRBD1 (5 bases). V lost 7 bases and J 1 base, leaving 16 bases between the germline ends. This CDR3 region has 15 residues. CDR1 and CDR2 from the germline V gene are SNHLY and FYNNEI. CDR3 region: CASTRDLRGNTEAFF. The CDR3 DNA reads TGTGCCAGCACTCGGGACTTGCGGGGGAACACTGAAGCTTTCTTT. Combining the CDR3 with reference TRBV2 and TRBJ1-1 gives the whole variable domain EPEVTQTPSHQVTQMGQEVILRCVPISNHLYFYWYRQILGQKVEFLVSFYNNEISEKSEIFDDQFSVERPDGSNFTLKIRSTKLEDSAMYFCASTRDLRGNTEAFFGQGTRLTVV.

The chain recombines TRBV5-1 with TRBJ2-5, with TRBD1 as a possible D gene (5 bases). There are 16 residues in the CDR3. Per germline, CDR1 SGHRS and CDR2 YFSETQ. With 4 bases removed from V and 6 bases from J, the gap between germline ends came to 22 bases. The CDR3 reads CASSPGGATIVKTQYF. CDR3 sequence (DNA): TGCGCCAGCAGCCCGGGTGGGGCGACGATCGTGAAGACCCAGTACTTC.

The chain recombines TRBV10-2 with TRBJ2-2; tentatively, D is TRBD2 (5 bases). Germline V lookup: CDR1 WSHSY, CDR2 SAAADI. This CDR3 spans 16 amino acids. The ends were cut back, 3 bases at V and 3 bases at J, with 14 bases in the middle. The CDR3 reads CASSDLGHGDTGELFF. CDR3 DNA: TGCGCCAGCAGTGATCTGGGTCACGGGGACACCGGGGAGCTGTTTTTT.

The CDR3 DNA reads as TGTGCCAGCAGCTTAAGACTCACCTACGAGCAGTACGTC. This codes for CASSLRLTYEQYV. V and J are TRBV7-8 and TRBJ2-7; D is undetermined. The CDR3 runs to 13 residues. Trimming cost V 2 bases and J 2 bases, with 7 bases left between them. CDR1 and CDR2 from the germline V gene are SGHVS and FQNEAQ.

The CDR3 DNA is TGTGCCAGCAGCCGACAGGGTGTCAATTCACCCCTCCACTTT. Residues: CASSRQGVNSPLHF. The chain employs TRBV28 and TRBJ1-6, with 7 bases aligning to TRBD1. Germline V lookup: CDR1 MDHEN, CDR2 SYDVKM. The V segment lost 6 bases and the J segment 7 bases; nucleotides outside the gene matches: 6. The CDR3 spans 14 residues.

This chain connects TRBV16 to TRBJ2-6; D not certain. Trimming took 2 bases from V and 4 from J, leaving 9 bases between them. Germline V gene sequence: CDR1 KGHSY, CDR2 FQNENV. This CDR3 region has 15 residues. As DNA, the CDR3 is TGTGCCAGCAGCCAAAGTATTAGCGGGGCCAACGTCCTGACTTTC. It codes for CASSQSISGANVLTF.

CDR3 protein: CASSVRGAKQETQYF. In DNA form, the CDR3 reads TGCGCCAGCAGCGTACGGGGGGCCAAGCAAGAGACCCAGTACTTC. This chain uses TRBV5-1 with TRBJ2-5, with TRBD2 as a possible D gene (7 bases). V was shortened by 4 bases and J by 2 bases, with 15 bases between the two germline ends. Germline V CDR1 and CDR2: SGHRS, YFSETQ. The CDR3 consists of 15 residues. The full variable domain, rest sourced from reference TRBV5-1 and TRBJ2-5, is KAGVTQTPRYLIKTRGQQVTLSCSPISGHRSVSWYQQTPGQGLQFLFEYFSETQRNKGNFPGRFSGRQFSNSRSEMNVSTLELGDSALYLCASSVRGAKQETQYFGPGTRLLVL.

The chain carries TRBV6-5 and TRBJ1-3; D unresolved. The CDR3 extends over 14 amino acids. Germline V gene data show CDR1 as MNHEY and CDR2 as SVGAGI. Trimming stripped 6 bases from V and 11 bases from J, with 20 bases between. As DNA, the CDR3 is TGTGCCAGCAGCATCGACCCGCTGGGGAGCGCCATATATTTT. Translating gives CASSIDPLGSAIYF.